This entry lists 22 T cell receptor beta chains sequenced from one sample in a study of T cell repertoires in cytomegalovirus infection. TCRdb re-called the reads with MiXCR, one entry per CDR3 protein. The data hold fewer than 65,000 distinct CDR3 sequences, with around a fifth observed a single time. The antigens for these receptors are not known. The source was CD8+ T cells from cultured PBMCs, collected from culture after CMV antigen stimulation. These TCRs come from a human donor in good health (CMV status not recorded). Some clones in this sample may be carry-over from other donors' samples.

This clonotype was seen repeatedly, ten times or more. The chain combines TRBV7-2 with TRBJ2-1; 7 nucleotides align to TRBD2. Looked up from germline, CDR1 is SGHTA and CDR2 is FQGNSA. After removal of 2 bases from V and 9 bases from J, the junction contained 16 bases not matched to a gene. The CDR3 is made up of 17 amino acids. The CDR3 is CASSLNVRLAAGGEQFF. DNA for the CDR3: TGTGCCAGCAGCTTAAATGTTAGGCTAGCGGCCGGCGGTGAGCAGTTCTTC.

The gene calls are TRBV6-6 and TRBJ2-3; D unresolved. Trimming cost V 2 bases and J 1 base, with 7 bases left between them. This CDR3 contains 14 residues. The germline V gene has CDR1 MNHNY and CDR2 SVGAGI (reference sequence). In DNA form, the CDR3 reads TGTGCCAGCAGTTACGATCGGCGCACAGATACGCAGTATTTT. Protein product: CASSYDRRTDTQYF.

This chain joins TRBV27 and TRBJ2-3; D unclear. Germline loops: CDR1 MNHEY, CDR2 SMNVEV (reference sequence). This CDR3 has 14 amino acids. V dropped 7 bases and J dropped 3 bases, with 14 bases sitting between them. CDR3 nucleotide sequence: TGTGCCAGCAAGGTCCTCCTCGGGACAGATACGCAGTATTTT. Residues: CASKVLLGTDTQYF.

The CDR3: CASSLTGGGYNEQFF. The CDR3 nucleotides are TGTGCCAGCAGCTTAACGGGAGGAGGGTACAATGAGCAGTTCTTC. The rearrangement links TRBV7-3 to TRBJ2-1; possibly TRBD2 for D (6 bases). Germline V gene sequence: CDR1 SGHTA, CDR2 FQGTGA. V gave up 0 bases and J gave up 4 bases, with 10 bases separating them. The CDR3 extends over 15 amino acids.

This clonotype was seen a handful of times. The chain recombines TRBV7-8 with TRBJ2-7, with D tentatively TRBD1 or TRBD2 (5 bases each). The CDR3 spans 14 residues. Germline CDR1 SGHVS, CDR2 FQNEAQ. The germline V and J ends were trimmed by 1 base and 3 bases, with 10 bases remaining between them. The CDR3 sequence: CASSLGDGLYEQYF. CDR3 nucleotides: TGTGCCAGCAGCTTAGGGGACGGACTCTACGAGCAGTACTTC.

This clonotype has a handful of counts. The chain employs TRBV25-1 and TRBJ2-2; D may be TRBD1 (6 bases). CDR1 is MGHDK and CDR2 is SYGVNS in the germline V gene. The CDR3 covers 15 residues. V lost 3 bases and J lost 7, with 15 bases in between. The CDR3 DNA reads TGTGCCAGCAGTGACCGAATACAGGGTATCGGGGAGCTGTTTTTT. Translating it yields CASSDRIQGIGELFF.

The rearrangement links TRBV7-2 to TRBJ2-1; no firm D call. This CDR3 spans 14 amino acids. Looked up from germline, CDR1 is SGHTA and CDR2 is FQGNSA. V lost 3 bases, J lost 4 bases, and 10 bases lay in between. The CDR3 DNA follows: TGTGCCAGCAGCTTCTACGACTCGTACAATGAGCAGTTCTTC. Protein: CASSFYDSYNEQFF.

This clonotype was detected ten times or more. The CDR3 DNA is TGTGCCAGCAGGGTCTTGCCCCCGAACACCGGGGAGCTGTTTTTT. Residues: CASRVLPPNTGELFF. This chain connects TRBV28 to TRBJ2-2; D is undetermined. This CDR3 is built from 15 residues. Germline-derived CDR1 and CDR2 are MDHEN and SYDVKM. The V gene lost 6 bases and the J gene lost 0 bases, with 11 bases spanning the gap.

Turning to this clonotype: This sequence may be a read error, since a much larger clone differs from it by one base. This sequence joins TRBV4-1 and TRBJ2-4; a possible D gene is TRBD1 (5 bases). The CDR3 contains 15 residues. The germline gives CDR1 MGHRA, CDR2 YSYEKL. CDR3 sequence reads: CDSSHVQGPKNIQYF. CDR3 in DNA: TGCGACAGCAGTCACGTCCAGGGTCCCAAAAACATTCAGTACTTC.

The gene calls are TRBV9 and TRBJ2-3, with 9 bases matching TRBD2. CDR3 size: 16 residues. V dropped 4 bases and J dropped 0; count of bases not matched to a gene: 6. CDR1 and CDR2 (germline): SGDLS, YYNGEE. The CDR3 DNA follows: TGTGCCAGCAGCCCATTCAGCGGGAGGAGCACAGATACGCAGTATTTT. It encodes CASSPFSGRSTDTQYF.

This clonotype has just a few counts. The chain employs TRBV6-6 and TRBJ2-1; D is uncertain. Germline lookup yields CDR1 MNHNY and CDR2 SVGAGI (reference sequence). The CDR3 consists of 13 residues. Deletions cut 0 bases from V and 6 bases from J, with 6 bases between. This CDR3 is CASSYSNANEQFF. CDR3 DNA: TGTGCCAGCAGTTACTCGAATGCCAATGAGCAGTTCTTC.

Ten or more counts support this clonotype. The chain employs TRBV19 and TRBJ1-2, with a tentative D call TRBD1 (5 bases). CDR3 length: 12 amino acids. Germline-derived CDR1 and CDR2 are LNHDA and SQIVND (reference sequence). V lost 9 bases, J lost 1 base, and 9 bases lay in between. The DNA for the CDR3 is TGTGCCAGCCGGGGCCATAACTATGGCTACACCTTC. Translating gives CASRGHNYGYTF.

As for this clonotype: This may come from a read error, since a much larger clone is one base off. The rearrangement joins TRBV7-9 to TRBJ1-2; 8 bases align to TRBD1. Germline CDR1 is SEHNR and CDR2 is FQNEAQ (reference sequence). This CDR3 is built from 12 residues. The CDR3 coding sequence is TGTACCGGGCGACAGGGGAGCTATGGCTACACCTTC. As protein: CTGRQGSYGYTF.

This clonotype came up many times. The J gene is TRBJ2-1, the V gene TRBV28; D might be TRBD2 (6 bases). This CDR3 has 14 residues. Germline loops: CDR1 MDHEN, CDR2 SYDVKM. V lost 3 bases, J lost 7 bases, and 13 bases lay in between. The CDR3 region has the DNA TGTGCCAGCAGTTTTTCGGGGGTTGGGAATGAGCAGTTCTTC. This sequence encodes CASSFSGVGNEQFF.

V and J are TRBV6-2 or TRBV6-3 and TRBJ2-1, with 12 positions matching TRBD2. This CDR3 is 17 amino acids long. Germline V gene lookup returns CDR1 MNHEY and CDR2 SVGEGT. V was clipped by 7 bases and J by 4 bases; unmatched bases: 11. The CDR3 DNA sequence: TGTGCCAGCAACCCGGGACTAGCGGGCAGATTTTACAATGAGCAGTTCTTC. It encodes CASNPGLAGRFYNEQFF.

This chain uses TRBV27 with TRBJ2-7, with D hard to call. This CDR3 is 17 amino acids long. In germline, CDR1 is MNHEY, CDR2 SMNVEV (reference sequence). The ends were cut back, 0 bases at V and 6 bases at J, with 21 bases in the middle. Here the CDR3 DNA reads TGTGCCAGCAGTTTATCCACAGTAGCCTCTCCCGGCTTCGAGCAGTACTTC. This codes for CASSLSTVASPGFEQYF.

In this sample, this clonotype turned up a few times. J is TRBJ1-5 and V is TRBV27; 9 bases map to TRBD1. Trimming removed 1 base from V and 5 bases from J; junction bases left unmatched: 3. This CDR3 has 15 amino acids. Germline V gene lookup returns CDR1 MNHEY and CDR2 SMNVEV (reference sequence). The CDR3 bases are TGTGCCAGCAGTTTATGGGGACAGGGCCATCAGCCCCAGCATTTT. Residues: CASSLWGQGHQPQHF.

The CDR3 region is CSARDETSRYTF. In nucleotides, the CDR3 is TGCAGTGCTAGAGATGAGACTTCCCGCTACACCTTC. This chain links TRBV20-1 with TRBJ1-2, with D unclear. There are 12 residues in the CDR3. CDR1 is DFQATT, CDR2 SNEGSKA, per germline (reference sequence). Trimming took off 0 bases at V and 9 bases at J, with 11 bases between the two ends.

This clonotype was counted only a few times. This chain links TRBV10-3 with TRBJ2-1; 11 bases line up with TRBD2. There are 19 residues in the CDR3. V shed 8 bases, J shed 2 bases, and the junction held 17 bases outside the gene matches. Per the germline V gene, CDR1 is ENHRY and CDR2 is SYGVKD. DNA of the CDR3: TGTGCCATCGCAGGGGGCCCGGATAGCGGGAGGGCGCCCTACAATGAGCAGTTCTTC. It yields the protein CAIAGGPDSGRAPYNEQFF.

This clonotype was detected ten times or more. The rearrangement joins TRBV7-8 to TRBJ2-7; D possibly corresponds to TRBD1 (6 bases). Trimming stripped 3 bases from V and 2 bases from J, with 17 bases between. The germline V gene has CDR1 SGHVS and CDR2 FQNEAQ. The CDR3 contains 16 residues. The CDR3 coding sequence is TGTGCCAGCAGCTTTTCACGACAGGCCGTAACCTACGAGCAGTACTTC. Translating gives CASSFSRQAVTYEQYF.

V usage is TRBV6-5 and J usage is TRBJ1-2; D is unclear. This CDR3 comprises 14 residues. V gave up 2 bases and J gave up 2 bases, with 9 bases separating them. CDR1 and CDR2 from the germline V gene are MNHEY and SVGAGI. CDR3 coding DNA: TGTGCCAGCAGTTACCTGGACGGGAACTATGGCTACACCTTC. It codes for CASSYLDGNYGYTF.

This chain uses TRBV4-1 with TRBJ1-1; D remains ambiguous. CDR3 length: 14 amino acids. V dropped 5 bases and J dropped 0 bases, with 10 bases sitting between them. Germline loops: CDR1 MGHRA, CDR2 YSYEKL. CDR3 sequence reads: CASSIRLMNTEAFF. For the CDR3, the DNA is TGCGCCAGCAGCATCAGGTTAATGAACACTGAAGCTTTCTTT.